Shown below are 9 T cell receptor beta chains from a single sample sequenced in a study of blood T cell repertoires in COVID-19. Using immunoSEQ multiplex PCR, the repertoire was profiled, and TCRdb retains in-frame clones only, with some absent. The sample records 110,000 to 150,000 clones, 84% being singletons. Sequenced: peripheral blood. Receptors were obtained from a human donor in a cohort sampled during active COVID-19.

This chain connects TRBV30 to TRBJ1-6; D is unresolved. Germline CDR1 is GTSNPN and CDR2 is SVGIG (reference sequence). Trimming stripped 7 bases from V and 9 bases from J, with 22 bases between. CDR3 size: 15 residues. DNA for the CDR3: TGTGCCTCGGAGGCATCGCCTGGGGAGAGTTCACCCCTCCACTTT. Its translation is CASEASPGESSPLHF.

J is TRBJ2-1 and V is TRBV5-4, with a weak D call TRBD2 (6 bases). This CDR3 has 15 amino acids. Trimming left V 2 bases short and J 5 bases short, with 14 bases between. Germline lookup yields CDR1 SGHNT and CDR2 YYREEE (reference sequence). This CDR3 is CASSFGVVADNEQFF. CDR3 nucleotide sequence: TGTGCCAGCAGCTTCGGGGTGGTAGCGGACAATGAGCAGTTCTTC.

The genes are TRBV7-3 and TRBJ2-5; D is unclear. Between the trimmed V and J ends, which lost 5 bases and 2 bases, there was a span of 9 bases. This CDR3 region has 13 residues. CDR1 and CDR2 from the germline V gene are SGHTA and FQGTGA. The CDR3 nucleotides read TGTGCCAGCAGCAGTAACGGTCAAGAGACCCAGTACTTC. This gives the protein CASSSNGQETQYF.

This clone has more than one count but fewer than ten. DNA for the CDR3: TGCGCCAGCAGCTTGGGTCCTCACACCGGGGAGCTGTTTTTT. It specifies CASSLGPHTGELFF. The chain combines TRBV5-1 with TRBJ2-2; D unclear. CDR1 is SGHRS and CDR2 is YFSETQ in the germline V gene. V was pared by 0 bases and J by 3 bases, with 6 bases between. The CDR3 has 14 residues. Together with reference TRBV5-1 and TRBJ2-2, the CDR3 gives the full variable domain: KAGVTQTPRYLIKTRGQQVTLSCSPISGHRSVSWYQQTPGQGLQFLFEYFSETQRNKGNFPGRFSGRQFSNSRSEMNVSTLELGDSALYLCASSLGPHTGELFFGEGSRLTVL.

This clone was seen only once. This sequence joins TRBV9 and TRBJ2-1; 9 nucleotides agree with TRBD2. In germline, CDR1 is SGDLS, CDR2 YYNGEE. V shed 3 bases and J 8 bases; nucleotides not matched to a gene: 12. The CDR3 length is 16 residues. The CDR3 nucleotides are TGTGCCAGCAGCGGGCCGCTAGCGGGAACTGCTGATGAGCAGTTCTTC. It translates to CASSGPLAGTADEQFF.

The CDR3 here is CASSPRGAEKLFF. In nucleotides, the CDR3 is TGTGCCAGCAGCCCCCGCGGGGCTGAAAAACTGTTTTTT. The chain recombines TRBV13 with TRBJ1-4, with D tentatively TRBD1 (5 bases). V lost 5 bases to trimming and J lost 7 bases, with 11 bases between them. This CDR3 region has 13 residues. Germline V gene sequence: CDR1 PRHDT, CDR2 FYEKMQ (reference sequence).

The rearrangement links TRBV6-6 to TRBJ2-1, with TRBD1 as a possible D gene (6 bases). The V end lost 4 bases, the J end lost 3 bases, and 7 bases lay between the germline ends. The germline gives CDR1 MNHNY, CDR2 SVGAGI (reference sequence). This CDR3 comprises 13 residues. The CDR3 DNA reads TGTGCCAGCAGTTGGACAGTCTACAATGAGCAGTTCTTC. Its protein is CASSWTVYNEQFF.

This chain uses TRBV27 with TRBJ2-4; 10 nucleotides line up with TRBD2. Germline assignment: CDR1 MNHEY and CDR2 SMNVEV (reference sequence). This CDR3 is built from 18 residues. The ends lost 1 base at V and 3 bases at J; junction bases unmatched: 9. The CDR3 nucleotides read TGTGCCAGCAGTTTATTGGCTAGCGGGAGTCGGAGCAAAAACATTCAGTACTTC. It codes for CASSLLASGSRSKNIQYF.

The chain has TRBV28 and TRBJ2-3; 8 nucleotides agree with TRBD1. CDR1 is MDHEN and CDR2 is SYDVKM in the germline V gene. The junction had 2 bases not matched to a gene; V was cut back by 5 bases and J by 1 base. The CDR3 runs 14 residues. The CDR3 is CASSPDRGTDTQYF. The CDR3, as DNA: TGTGCCAGCAGTCCGGACAGGGGCACAGATACGCAGTATTTT.